Presented here are 14 T cell receptor beta chains from one specimen sequenced in a study of T cell repertoires in cytomegalovirus infection (dated by TCRdb to about 2019). These TCRs' antigens remain unknown. The treatment or condition label, read with the paper, signifies: in vitro stimulation with specific CMV peptide epitopes to enrich CMV-specific T cells. Sequenced using an Illumina HiSeq 1500. TCRdb reworked the public reads: Q25 trimming with fastp, MiXCR clone assembly, productive beta chains retained. A single entry per CDR3 protein holds the most common genes and DNA from its merged rows. The sample table contains some 800,000 distinct CDR3 sequences; only one count was recorded for about 33% of them. 9.5% to 15% of the sample belongs to the ten largest clones. Here the sequenced sample was cultured CD8+ T cells from PBMCs, taken from culture after CMV antigen stimulation. All receptors derive from a human donor in good health (CMV status not recorded). Some clones in this sample may be carry-over from other donors' samples.

The CDR3 DNA sequence: TGTGCCAGCAGCTTAGCGCGCAGTAGGGAGCAGTACTTC. Amino acids: CASSLARSREQYF. The V and J genes are TRBV7-8 and TRBJ2-7; D is unresolved. This CDR3 region has 13 residues. From germline, CDR1 is SGHVS and CDR2 FQNEAQ. Between the trimmed V and J ends, which lost 0 bases and 7 bases, there was a span of 10 bases.

The chain links TRBV7-2 to TRBJ2-1; D is unclear. The CDR3 covers 15 residues. Germline V gives CDR1 SGHTA, CDR2 FQGNSA. Trimming took 0 bases from V and 1 from J, leaving 7 bases between them. CDR3 region: CASSLATSSYNEQFF. The CDR3 DNA follows: TGTGCCAGCAGCTTAGCCACCTCTTCCTACAATGAGCAGTTCTTC.

This clonotype was recorded a few times. J is TRBJ2-3 and V is TRBV6-6; 8 bases line up with TRBD2. This CDR3 is built from 20 residues. The germline V gene has CDR1 MNHNY and CDR2 SVGAGI (reference sequence). Trimming removed 7 bases from V and 3 bases from J; junction bases left unmatched: 24. CDR3 nucleotides: TGTGCCAGCATCTACGCCGTGAGCTCCAAAGCGGGGGAGGAGACAGATACGCAGTATTTT. Translating gives CASIYAVSSKAGEETDTQYF.

The chain links TRBV27 to TRBJ2-3; TRBD1 agrees at 8 bases. J was trimmed by 3 bases and V by 4 bases; bases with no gene match: 9. The CDR3 has 16 residues. CDR1 is MNHEY, CDR2 SMNVEV, per germline (reference sequence). The CDR3, as DNA: TGTGCCAGCAGTTCTGACAGGGGTGAGAGAACAGATACGCAGTATTTT. It codes for CASSSDRGERTDTQYF.

The V gene is TRBV6-2 or TRBV6-3, the J gene TRBJ1-1, with D possibly being TRBD1 (5 bases). Deletions cut 0 bases from V and 0 bases from J, with 11 bases between. Germline V gene lookup returns CDR1 MNHEY and CDR2 SVGEGT. The CDR3 length is 16 residues. The CDR3 nucleotides are TGTGCCAGCAGTTACTCAGGGGTAGCGGTGAACACTGAAGCTTTCTTT. Protein sequence: CASSYSGVAVNTEAFF.

This CDR3 reads CASSLGPPSSNQPQHF. For the CDR3, the DNA is TGTGCCAGCAGCTTAGGCCCCCCATCTAGCAATCAGCCCCAGCATTTT. The chain couples TRBV7-2 to TRBJ1-5, with no clear D. Trimming took 1 base from V and 0 from J, leaving 10 bases between them. CDR1 SGHTA and CDR2 FQGNSA come from the germline V gene. The CDR3 runs 16 residues.

The chain has TRBV7-2 and TRBJ2-7; 9 positions agree with TRBD2. After removal of 0 bases from V and 6 bases from J, the junction contained 6 bases not matched to a gene. In germline, CDR1 is SGHTA, CDR2 FQGNSA. CDR3 size: 15 residues. The CDR3 DNA is TGTGCCAGCAGCTTAGCGGCGGGCGGGGGGGGCGAGCAGTACTTC. It translates to CASSLAAGGGGEQYF.

This clonotype was recorded a few times. The V call is TRBV19, the J call TRBJ2-5, with a possible D match to TRBD2 (5 bases). The CDR3 runs to 15 residues. V was pared by 4 bases and J by 0 bases, with 12 bases between. Germline V CDR1 and CDR2: LNHDA, SQIVND (reference sequence). The CDR3 DNA sequence: TGTGCCAGTAGTAAACCGGGAACTTACCAAGAGACCCAGTACTTC. As protein: CASSKPGTYQETQYF.

This clonotype was seen a handful of times. The chain links TRBV9 to TRBJ1-3, with unresolved D. The CDR3 extends over 14 amino acids. CDR1 is SGDLS and CDR2 is YYNGEE in the germline V gene. The V end was cut by 0 bases, the J end by 0 bases, with 4 bases between. The DNA for the CDR3 is TGTGCCAGCAGCGTAGGTTTCTCTGGAAACACCATATATTTT. Translation gives CASSVGFSGNTIYF.

This clonotype was counted ten times or more. This sequence joins TRBV11-2 and TRBJ2-7, with D tentatively TRBD1 or TRBD2 (5 bases each). Trimming took off 1 base at V and 3 bases at J, with 10 bases between the two ends. CDR1 SGHAT and CDR2 FQNNGV come from the germline V gene. The CDR3 consists of 14 residues. In nucleotides, the CDR3 is TGTGCCAGCAGCTTAGGGGTGGGGGACTACGAGCAGTACTTC. Translating it yields CASSLGVGDYEQYF.

This rearrangement joins TRBV4-2 to TRBJ1-4; D not resolved. This CDR3 has 14 amino acids. V gave up 4 bases and J gave up 5 bases, with 11 bases separating them. Germline loops: CDR1 LGHNA, CDR2 YNFKEQ. The CDR3 reads CASSLRKENEKLFF. DNA of the CDR3: TGTGCCAGCAGCCTAAGGAAGGAGAATGAAAAACTGTTTTTT.

This rearrangement joins TRBV7-9 to TRBJ1-4, with D unresolved. Trimming removed 10 bases at V and 0 bases at J, with 6 bases between. Germline V CDR1 and CDR2: SEHNR, FQNEAQ (reference sequence). The CDR3 has 12 amino acids. CDR3 nucleotides: TGTGCCATCCCGTCAACTAATGAAAAACTGTTTTTT. This translates into CAIPSTNEKLFF.

This clonotype was counted only a few times. The CDR3 reads CASSYPSEQFF. CDR3 sequence (DNA): TGTGCCAGCAGTTACCCTAGTGAGCAGTTCTTC. This chain joins TRBV6-6 and TRBJ2-1; D gene ambiguous. Germline V lookup: CDR1 MNHNY, CDR2 SVGAGI (reference sequence). The CDR3 has 11 amino acids. The germline V and J ends were trimmed by 2 bases and 9 bases, with 5 bases remaining between them.

The chain is built from TRBV7-9 and TRBJ2-6, with a possible D match to TRBD2 (5 bases). Germline assignment: CDR1 SEHNR and CDR2 FQNEAQ (reference sequence). CDR3 size: 15 residues. Trimming shortened V by 2 bases and J by 3 bases, and 8 bases separated the two germline ends. The CDR3 here is CASSLRDRGANVLTF. CDR3 coding DNA: TGTGCCAGCAGCTTACGGGATCGTGGGGCCAACGTCCTGACTTTC.